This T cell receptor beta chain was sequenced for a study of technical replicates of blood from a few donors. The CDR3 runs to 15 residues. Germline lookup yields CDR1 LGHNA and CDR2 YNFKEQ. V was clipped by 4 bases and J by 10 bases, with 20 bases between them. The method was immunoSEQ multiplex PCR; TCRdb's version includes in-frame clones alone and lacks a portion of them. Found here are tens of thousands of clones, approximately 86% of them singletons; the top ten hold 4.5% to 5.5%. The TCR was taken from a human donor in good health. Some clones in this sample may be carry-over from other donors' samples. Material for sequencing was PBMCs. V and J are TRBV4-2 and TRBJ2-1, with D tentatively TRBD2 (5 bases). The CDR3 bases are TGTGCCAGCAGCCCTGGACGGGAAGCAATAGGGGAGCAGTTCTTC. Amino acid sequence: CASSPGREAIGEQFF.